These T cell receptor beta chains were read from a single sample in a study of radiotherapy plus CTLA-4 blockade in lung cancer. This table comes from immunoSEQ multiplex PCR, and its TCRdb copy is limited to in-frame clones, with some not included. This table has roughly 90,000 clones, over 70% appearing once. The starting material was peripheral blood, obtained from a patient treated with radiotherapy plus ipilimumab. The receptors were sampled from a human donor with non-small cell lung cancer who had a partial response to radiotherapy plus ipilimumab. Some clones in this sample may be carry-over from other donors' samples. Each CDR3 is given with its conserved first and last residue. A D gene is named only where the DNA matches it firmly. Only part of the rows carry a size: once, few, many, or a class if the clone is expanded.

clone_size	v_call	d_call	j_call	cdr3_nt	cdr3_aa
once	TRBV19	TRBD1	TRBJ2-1	TGTGCCAGTAGTTGGGGACAGGAGCAGTTCTTC	CASSWGQEQFF
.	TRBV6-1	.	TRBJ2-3	TGTGCCAGCAGTGATCCGGGATACACAGATACGCAGTATTTT	CASSDPGYTDTQYF
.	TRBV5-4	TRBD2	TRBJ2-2	TGTGCCAGCAGCTTGGCTAGCGGGAGGCCGGGCGGGGAGCTGTTTTTT	CASSLASGRPGGELFF
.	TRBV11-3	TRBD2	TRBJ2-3	TGTGCCAGCACCTTAGGTGGGACTAGCGGGGGTCCGGATACGCAGTATTTT	CASTLGGTSGGPDTQYF
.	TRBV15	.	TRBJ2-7	TGTGCCACCAGCAGAGATAAGGGGCCCTACGAGCAGTACTTC	CATSRDKGPYEQYF
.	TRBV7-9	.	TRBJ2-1	TGTGCCAGCAGCTTAGACAGGGTGAGGAATGAGCAGTTCTTC	CASSLDRVRNEQFF
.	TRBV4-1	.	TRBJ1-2	TGCGCCAGCAGCCAAACAGGGTTTGGCTACACCTTC	CASSQTGFGYTF
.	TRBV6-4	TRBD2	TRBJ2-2	TGTGCCAGCAGTGCTTCTCTAGCGGGCGTGGGGACCGGGGAGCTGTTTTTT	CASSASLAGVGTGELFF
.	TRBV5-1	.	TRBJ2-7	TGCGCCAGCAGCTTGGCCACCCATGCAGCAGGGTCCGGCGAGCAGTACTTC	CASSLATHAAGSGEQYF
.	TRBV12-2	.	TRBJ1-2	TGTGCAAGTCGCCCTAGACAGGGGGACTATGGCTACACCTTC	CASRPRQGDYGYTF
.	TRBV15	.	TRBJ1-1	TGTGCCACCAGCCCCGTTGGCAACACTGAAGCTTTCTTT	CATSPVGNTEAFF
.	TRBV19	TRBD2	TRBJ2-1	TGTGCCAGTATCTCCCGGGGGGTGGGGAATGAGCAGTTCTTC	CASISRGVGNEQFF
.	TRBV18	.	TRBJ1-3	TGTGCCAGCTCACGGGTTTCATCAGGGGCGCTGGGAAACACCATATATTTT	CASSRVSSGALGNTIYF
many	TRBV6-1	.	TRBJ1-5	TGTGCCAGCAGTGCGAGAGACAATCAGCCCCAGCATTTT	CASSARDNQPQHF
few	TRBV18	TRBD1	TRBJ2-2	TGTGCCAGCTCTCCACGACAGGGCCGCGCGAACACCGGGGAGCTGTTTTTT	CASSPRQGRANTGELFF
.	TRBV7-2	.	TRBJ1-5	TGTGCCAGCAGCTTAGCACCTGCAGGGACTAATCAGCCCCAGCATTTT	CASSLAPAGTNQPQHF
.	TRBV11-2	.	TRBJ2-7	TGTGCCAGCAGCCCCGGGGGTAGGTACGAGCAGTACTTC	CASSPGGRYEQYF
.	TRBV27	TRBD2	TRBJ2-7	TGTGCCAGCAGGGAAAGGCTAGCGGGGGCCGAGCAGTACTTC	CASRERLAGAEQYF